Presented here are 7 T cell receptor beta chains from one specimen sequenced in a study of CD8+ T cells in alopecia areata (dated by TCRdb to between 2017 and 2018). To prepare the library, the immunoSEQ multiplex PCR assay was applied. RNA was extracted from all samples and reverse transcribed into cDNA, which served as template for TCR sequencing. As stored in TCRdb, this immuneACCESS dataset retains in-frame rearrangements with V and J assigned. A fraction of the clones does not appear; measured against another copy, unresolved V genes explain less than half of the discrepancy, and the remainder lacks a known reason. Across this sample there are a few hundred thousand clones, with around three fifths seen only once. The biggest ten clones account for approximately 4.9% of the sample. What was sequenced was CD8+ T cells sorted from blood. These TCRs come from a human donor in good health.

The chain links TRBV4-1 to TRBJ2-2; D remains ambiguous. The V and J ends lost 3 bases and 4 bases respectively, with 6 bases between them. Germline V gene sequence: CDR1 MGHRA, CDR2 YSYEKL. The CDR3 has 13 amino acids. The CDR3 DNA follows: TGCGCCAGCAGCCACACGATCACCGGGGAGCTGTTTTTT. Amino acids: CASSHTITGELFF.

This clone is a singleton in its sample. In DNA form, the CDR3 reads TGCGCCAGCAGCCAAGACCCATTTAGCGAGCAGTACTTC. This gives the protein CASSQDPFSEQYF. The rearrangement uses TRBV4-1 and TRBJ2-7; D ambiguous. CDR3 length equals 13 residues. Germline V gene data show CDR1 as MGHRA and CDR2 as YSYEKL. The V and J ends lost 0 bases and 6 bases respectively, with 9 bases between them.

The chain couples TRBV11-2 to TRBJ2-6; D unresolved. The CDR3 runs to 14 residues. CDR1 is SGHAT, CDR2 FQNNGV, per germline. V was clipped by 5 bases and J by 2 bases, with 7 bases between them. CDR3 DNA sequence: TGTGCCAGCAGCCCAGGCGCTGGGGCCAACGTCCTGACTTTC. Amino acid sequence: CASSPGAGANVLTF. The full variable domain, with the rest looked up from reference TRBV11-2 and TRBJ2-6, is EAGVAQSPRYKIIEKRQSVAFWCNPISGHATLYWYQQILGQGPKLLIQFQNNGVVDDSQLPKDRFSAERLKGVDSTLKIQPAKLEDSAVYLCASSPGAGANVLTFGAGSRLTVL.

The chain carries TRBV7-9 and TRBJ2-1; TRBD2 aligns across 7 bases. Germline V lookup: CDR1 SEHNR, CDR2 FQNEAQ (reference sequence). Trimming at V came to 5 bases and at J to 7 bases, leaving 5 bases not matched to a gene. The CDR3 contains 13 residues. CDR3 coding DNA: TGTGCCAGCAGCCCCAGAGCGGGGAATGAGCAGTTCTTC. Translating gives CASSPRAGNEQFF.

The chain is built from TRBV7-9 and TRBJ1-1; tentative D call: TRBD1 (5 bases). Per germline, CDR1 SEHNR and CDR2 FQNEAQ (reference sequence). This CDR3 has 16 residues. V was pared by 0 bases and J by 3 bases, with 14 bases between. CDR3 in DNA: TGTGCCAGCAGCTTAGCTGCGGGGGTTATTGACACTGAAGCTTTCTTT. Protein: CASSLAAGVIDTEAFF.

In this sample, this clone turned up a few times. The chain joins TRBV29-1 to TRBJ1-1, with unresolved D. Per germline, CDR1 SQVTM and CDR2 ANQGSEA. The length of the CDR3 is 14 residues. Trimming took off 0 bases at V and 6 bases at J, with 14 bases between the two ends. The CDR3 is CSVEDGTPSPEAFF. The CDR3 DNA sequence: TGCAGCGTTGAAGATGGAACCCCCAGTCCTGAAGCTTTCTTT.

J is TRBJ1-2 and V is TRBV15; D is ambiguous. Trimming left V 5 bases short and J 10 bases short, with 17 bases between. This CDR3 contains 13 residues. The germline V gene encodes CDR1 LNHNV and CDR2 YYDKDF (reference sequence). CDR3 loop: CATSSSAGMDYTF. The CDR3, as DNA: TGTGCCACCAGCTCGTCCGCGGGGATGGACTACACCTTC. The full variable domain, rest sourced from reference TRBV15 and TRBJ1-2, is DAMVIQNPRYQVTQFGKPVTLSCSQTLNHNVMYWYQQKSSQAPKLLFHYYDKDFNNEADTPDNFQSRRPNTSFCFLDIRSPGLGDTAMYLCATSSSAGMDYTFGSGTRLTVV.